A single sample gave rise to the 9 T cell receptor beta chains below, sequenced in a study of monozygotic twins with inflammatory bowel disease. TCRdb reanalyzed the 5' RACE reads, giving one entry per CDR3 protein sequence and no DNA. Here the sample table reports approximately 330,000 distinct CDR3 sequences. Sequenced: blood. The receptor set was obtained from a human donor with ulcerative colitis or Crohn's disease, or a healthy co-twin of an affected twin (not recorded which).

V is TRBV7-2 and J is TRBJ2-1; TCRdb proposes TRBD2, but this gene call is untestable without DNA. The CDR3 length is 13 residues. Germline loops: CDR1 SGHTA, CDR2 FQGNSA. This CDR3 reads CASSLAHPGGQFF. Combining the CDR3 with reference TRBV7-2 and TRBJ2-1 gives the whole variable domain GAGVSQSPSNKVTEKGKDVELRCDPISGHTALYWYRQSLGQGLEFLIYFQGNSAPDKSGLPSDRFSAERTGGSVSTLTIQRTQQEDSAVYLCASSLAHPGGQFFGPGTRLTVL.

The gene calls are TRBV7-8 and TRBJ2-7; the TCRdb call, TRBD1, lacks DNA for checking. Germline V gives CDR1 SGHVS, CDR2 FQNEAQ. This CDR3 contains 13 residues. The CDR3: CASSLFREDEQYF.

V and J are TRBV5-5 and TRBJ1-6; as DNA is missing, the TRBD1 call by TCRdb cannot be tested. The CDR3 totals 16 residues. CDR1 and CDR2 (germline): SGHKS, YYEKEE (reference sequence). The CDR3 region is CASSLVQGTGNSPLHF.

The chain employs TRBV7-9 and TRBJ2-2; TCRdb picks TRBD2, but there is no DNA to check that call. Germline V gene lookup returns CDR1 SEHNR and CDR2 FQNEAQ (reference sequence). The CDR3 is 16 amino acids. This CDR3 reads CASSLLAGGPTGELFF.

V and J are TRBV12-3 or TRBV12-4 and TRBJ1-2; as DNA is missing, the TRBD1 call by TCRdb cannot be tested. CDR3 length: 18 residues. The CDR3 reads CASRPGRQGIIPNYGYTF.

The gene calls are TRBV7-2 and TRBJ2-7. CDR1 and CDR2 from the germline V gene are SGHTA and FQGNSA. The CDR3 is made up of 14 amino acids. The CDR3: CASSSLGSPYEQYF.

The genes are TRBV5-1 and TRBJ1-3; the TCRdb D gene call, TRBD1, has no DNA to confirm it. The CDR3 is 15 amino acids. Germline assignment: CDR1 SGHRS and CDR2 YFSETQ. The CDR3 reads CASSLSTGTGNTIYF.

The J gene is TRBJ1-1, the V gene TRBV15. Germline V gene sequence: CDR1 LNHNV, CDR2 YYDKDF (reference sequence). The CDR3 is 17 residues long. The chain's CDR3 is CATTYSRGGGLNTEAFF. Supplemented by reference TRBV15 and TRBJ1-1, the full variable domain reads DAMVIQNPRYQVTQFGKPVTLSCSQTLNHNVMYWYQQKSSQAPKLLFHYYDKDFNNEADTPDNFQSRRPNTSFCFLDIRSPGLGDTAMYLCATTYSRGGGLNTEAFFGQGTRLTVV.

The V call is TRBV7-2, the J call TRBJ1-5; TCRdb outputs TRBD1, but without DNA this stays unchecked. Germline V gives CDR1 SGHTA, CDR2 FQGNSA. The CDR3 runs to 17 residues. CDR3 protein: CASSPGQGRRENQPQHF.